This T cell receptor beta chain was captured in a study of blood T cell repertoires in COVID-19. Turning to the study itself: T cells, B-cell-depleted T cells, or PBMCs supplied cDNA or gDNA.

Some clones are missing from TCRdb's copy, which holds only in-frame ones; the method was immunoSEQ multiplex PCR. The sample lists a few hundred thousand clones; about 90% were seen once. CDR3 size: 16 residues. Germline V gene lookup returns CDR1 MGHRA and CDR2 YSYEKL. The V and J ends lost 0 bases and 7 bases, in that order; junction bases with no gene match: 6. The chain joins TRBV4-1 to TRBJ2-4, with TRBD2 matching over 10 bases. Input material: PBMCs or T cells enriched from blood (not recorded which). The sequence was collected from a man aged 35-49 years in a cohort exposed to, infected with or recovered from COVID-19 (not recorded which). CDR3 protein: CASSQDLSGRVNIQYF. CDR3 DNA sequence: TGCGCCAGCAGCCAAGATCTGAGCGGGAGGGTTAACATTCAGTACTTC.